The clone carrying this T cell receptor beta chain appeared a single time. What it binds is not known. V dropped 3 bases and J dropped 8 bases, with 11 bases sitting between them. The germline gives CDR1 SGHTA, CDR2 FQGNSA. The CDR3 is 13 residues long. This entry belongs to a study of shared clonotypes between healthy human individuals. Overall study results and limits: It was expected that sequencing depth would affect clonotype sharing among donors.

Here immunoSEQ multiplex PCR was the method, and the copy in TCRdb shows in-frame clones only, minus some. This sample yields some 300,000 clones, of which less than 75% are seen a single time; roughly 10% belongs to the top ten. Sample: memory CD4+ T cells sorted from blood. As to subset: CD45RA-negative fraction. This chain links TRBV7-2 with TRBJ1-5, with D hard to call. The sequence was obtained from a man younger than 45 in good health. The CDR3 loop reads CASSLRRAEPQHF. The CDR3 DNA follows: TGTGCCAGCAGCTTGAGAAGGGCTGAGCCCCAGCATTTT.